This TCR beta chain was sequenced in a study of blood T cell repertoires in COVID-19. At the level of the study: Acute-phase and convalescent COVID-19 samples originated in the United States, Italy and Spain.

V lost 6 bases and J 0 bases, leaving 6 bases between the germline ends. CDR3 length: 13 residues. Sequenced by immunoSEQ multiplex PCR; TCRdb stores in-frame clones only, minus some. Among 150,000 to 200,000 clones, approximately 88% were seen once, and the ten largest hold 1.6%. Sequenced material: peripheral blood. The clonotype originates from a woman aged 50 to 60 with acute or convalescent COVID-19. The J gene is TRBJ1-3, the V gene TRBV12-3 or TRBV12-4; D is uncertain. The CDR3 nucleotides are TGTGCCAGCAGCAGATCCTCTGGAAACACCATATATTTT. It is translated as CASSRSSGNTIYF.